This TCR beta chain was identified in a study of T-cell memory formation after mild COVID-19. Overall study: For the most part, TCR clusters were specific to one donor.

The germline V gene encodes CDR1 DFQATT and CDR2 SNEGSKA (reference sequence). Losses at the gene ends were 3 bases for V and 0 bases for J; bases not matched to a gene: 14. The CDR3 extends over 19 amino acids. Study outcomes and limitations: Clones contracting day 15 to 85 were balanced CD4/CD8; later expanders leaned CD4+. CD4+ clones that contracted lay mainly in CM and EM; CD8+ ones lay in EMRA.

TCRdb fed the 5' RACE reads into MiXCR, producing one record per CDR3 protein. This sample yields about 430,000 distinct CDR3 sequences, of which 24% are seen a single time; around 9% belongs to the top ten. On this clonotype itself: Antigen unknown.

The specimen was PBMCs or a T cell subset sorted from them (not recorded which). This receptor was obtained from an adult woman who had mild COVID-19 (a few samples of this study predate the infection). Cell type and time point are not known. The genes are TRBV20-1 and TRBJ1-5, with 10 bases matching TRBD1. CDR3 coding DNA: TGCAGTGCTAGGGAATTCGGGACAGGGGTCGGTCATAGCAATCAGCCCCAGCATTTT. Protein: CSAREFGTGVGHSNQPQHF.